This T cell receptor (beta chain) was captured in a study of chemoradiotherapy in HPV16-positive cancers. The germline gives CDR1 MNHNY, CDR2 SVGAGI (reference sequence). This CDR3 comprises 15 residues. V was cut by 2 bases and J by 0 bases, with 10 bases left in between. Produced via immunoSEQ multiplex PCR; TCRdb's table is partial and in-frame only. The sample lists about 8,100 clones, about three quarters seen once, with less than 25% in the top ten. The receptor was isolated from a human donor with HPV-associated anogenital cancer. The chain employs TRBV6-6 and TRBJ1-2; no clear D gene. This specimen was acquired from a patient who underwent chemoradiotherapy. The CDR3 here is CASSYGLGTNYGYTF. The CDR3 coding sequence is TGTGCCAGCAGTTACGGACTCGGGACTAACTATGGCTACACCTTC.